Listed below are T cell receptor beta chains from one sample, sequenced in a study of blood T cell repertoires in COVID-19. Sequencing used immunoSEQ multiplex PCR; TCRdb keeps in-frame clones, though not all of them. The profile covers almost 80,000 clones, with about 93% appearing a single time and 0.65% to 0.9% taken by the ten largest. The material sequenced was peripheral blood. Every receptor here comes from a woman over 75 with acute or convalescent COVID-19. Both conserved end residues are trimmed from each CDR3.

CDR3: SVEALGTTEVF
J: TRBJ1-1
V: TRBV29-1

CDR3: ASTKGQGPYAEAF
J: TRBJ1-1
V: TRBV6-5

CDR3: ASQLESTDTQY
J: TRBJ2-3
V: TRBV5-1

CDR3: ASSQGTTLGLYEQY
J: TRBJ2-7
V: TRBV3-1/TRBV3-2

CDR3: ASSYSRVTGYT
J: TRBJ1-2
V: TRBV7-8

CDR3: AIRAGLGYGYT
J: TRBJ1-2
V: TRBV10-3

CDR3: ASSLVGGRGTSTDTQY
J: TRBJ2-3
V: TRBV28

CDR3: ASSAGGLGQPQH
J: TRBJ1-5
V: TRBV2

CDR3: AISEGLAGGSDNEQF
J: TRBJ2-1
V: TRBV10-3

CDR3: ASSRQGIYEQY
J: TRBJ2-7
V: TRBV19

CDR3: ASSLGGTGFSTEAF
J: TRBJ1-1
V: TRBV11-3

CDR3: ASSPYNSPLH
J: TRBJ1-6
V: TRBV7-2

CDR3: ASTGQSNQPQH
J: TRBJ1-5
V: TRBV6-5

CDR3: ASSFPDSPLH
J: TRBJ1-6
V: TRBV7-9

CDR3: ASSVEGGITGELF
J: TRBJ2-2
V: TRBV9

CDR3: ASSSDRGPTIYGYT
J: TRBJ1-2
V: TRBV9

CDR3: ASSEVRDSPLH
J: TRBJ1-6
V: TRBV6-1

CDR3: ASSPIEEQKLF
J: TRBJ1-4
V: TRBV6-5

CDR3: ASRTDSPNSPLH
J: TRBJ1-6
V: TRBV6-5

CDR3: ASSYRTDQETQY
J: TRBJ2-5
V: TRBV7-9

CDR3: ASSEALAVEAF
J: TRBJ1-1
V: TRBV2

CDR3: ASSQWGRFQEAGELF
J: TRBJ2-2
V: TRBV4-3

CDR3: ASGDRVNGYT
J: TRBJ1-2
V: TRBV25-1

CDR3: ASSLGTAYEQY
J: TRBJ2-7
V: TRBV7-7

CDR3: ATSDSHRGQRGLAGGNEQF
J: TRBJ2-1
V: TRBV24-1

CDR3: ASSQVEGRVTDTQY
J: TRBJ2-3
V: TRBV4-3

CDR3: ASSLGDRSHEQY
J: TRBJ2-7
V: TRBV7-2